The 29 T cell receptor beta chains below come from one sample, sequenced in a study of blood T cell repertoires in COVID-19. Sequencing used immunoSEQ multiplex PCR; TCRdb keeps in-frame clones, though not all of them. This sample has roughly 64,000 clones; approximately 86% occur once, and the top ten carry 1.2%. The specimen sequenced was peripheral blood. These receptors originate from a man in his forties with acute or convalescent COVID-19.

The chain joins TRBV18 to TRBJ2-7; D might be TRBD2 (6 bases). Looked up from germline, CDR1 is KGHSH and CDR2 is LQKENI. Trimming stripped 0 bases from V and 3 bases from J, with 12 bases between. The CDR3 contains 15 residues. CDR3 sequence (DNA): TGTGCCAGCTCACCACCGGCCGGGGGAGACTACGAGCAGTACTTC. It specifies CASSPPAGGDYEQYF.

This chain links TRBV28 with TRBJ1-4; D gene ambiguous. The CDR3 runs to 14 residues. The V end was cut by 4 bases, the J end by 5 bases, with 11 bases between. The germline V gene has CDR1 MDHEN and CDR2 SYDVKM. In nucleotides, the CDR3 is TGTGCCAGCAGTTCCCTTCTTCCGAATGAAAAACTGTTTTTT. Protein product: CASSSLLPNEKLFF.

V is TRBV24-1 and J is TRBJ2-3; D unresolved. Germline V gene data show CDR1 as KGHDR and CDR2 as SFDVKD. The ends were cut back, 5 bases at V and 2 bases at J, with 7 bases in the middle. CDR3 length: 13 residues. The CDR3 sequence is CATSGGHTDTQYF. As DNA, the CDR3 is TGTGCCACCAGTGGCGGCCACACAGATACGCAGTATTTT.

CDR3 DNA sequence: TGTGCCAGCTCCCAACATAGCAATCAGCCCCAGCATTTT. It encodes CASSQHSNQPQHF. The chain uses TRBV18 and TRBJ1-5, with D hard to call. The CDR3 is 13 residues long. Per germline, CDR1 KGHSH and CDR2 LQKENI. V dropped 6 bases and J dropped 0 bases, with 6 bases sitting between them.

The chain carries TRBV3-1 (or the pseudogene TRBV3-2) and TRBJ1-2; TRBD1 is a possible D gene (5 bases). This CDR3 is 14 amino acids long. Germline V CDR1 and CDR2: LGHDT, YNNKEL (reference sequence). The V and J ends lost 4 bases and 10 bases respectively, with 19 bases between them. CDR3 loop: CASSPDTLGLVYTF. The CDR3 region has the DNA TGTGCCAGCAGCCCGGACACATTAGGGCTGGTCTACACCTTC.

For the CDR3, the DNA is TGTGCCAGCAGCTCAGGAACGGATCAGCCCCAGCATTTT. It encodes CASSSGTDQPQHF. The chain employs TRBV9 and TRBJ1-5; unclear D gene. The V end was cut by 4 bases, the J end by 5 bases, with 10 bases between. CDR1 and CDR2 (germline): SGDLS, YYNGEE. CDR3 length: 13 residues.

This clone has just one count. The chain has TRBV5-4 and TRBJ2-5, with D possibly matching TRBD2 (5 bases). With 4 bases removed from V and 2 bases from J, the gap between germline ends came to 12 bases. The CDR3 has 14 amino acids. Germline CDR1 reads SGHNT; CDR2 reads YYREEE (reference sequence). The CDR3 protein is CASSRRSGQETQYF. The CDR3 DNA follows: TGTGCCAGCAGCAGGAGGAGCGGTCAAGAGACCCAGTACTTC.

The V call is TRBV2, the J call TRBJ1-6, with D maybe TRBD1 (6 bases). The germline CDR1 and CDR2 sequences are SNHLY and FYNNEI. This CDR3 region has 16 residues. Trimming took 5 bases from V and 7 from J, leaving 18 bases between them. The CDR3 DNA follows: TGTGCCAGCAGTTGGGACAAGGGATCTCCAAATTCACCCCTCCACTTT. It translates to CASSWDKGSPNSPLHF. The full variable domain, with the rest looked up from reference TRBV2 and TRBJ1-6, is EPEVTQTPSHQVTQMGQEVILRCVPISNHLYFYWYRQILGQKVEFLVSFYNNEISEKSEIFDDQFSVERPDGSNFTLKIRSTKLEDSAMYFCASSWDKGSPNSPLHFGNGTRLTVT.

This clone was seen a single time. J is TRBJ2-5 and V is TRBV5-8; 10 bases are a match to TRBD1. The CDR3 spans 14 residues. Germline lookup yields CDR1 SGHTS and CDR2 YDEGEE. Trimming took 4 bases from V and 7 from J; bases not matched to a gene: 7. The CDR3 region is CASSPGQGLGTQYF. The CDR3 region has the DNA TGTGCCAGCAGCCCGGGACAGGGGTTGGGGACCCAGTACTTC.

This rearrangement joins TRBV9 to TRBJ1-2, with 7 bases identical to TRBD1. V dropped 4 bases and J dropped 7; count of bases not matched to a gene: 16. Germline CDR1 and CDR2: SGDLS and YYNGEE. CDR3 length equals 16 residues. In DNA, the CDR3 is TGTGCCAGCAGCAACCGGGACAGACCTACTTCGGGTGGCTACACCTTC. Translated, it gives CASSNRDRPTSGGYTF.

The V gene is TRBV12-5, the J gene TRBJ2-2, with 11 bases aligning to TRBD1. Germline lookup yields CDR1 LGHNT and CDR2 FRNRAP. The CDR3 runs 16 residues. The V segment lost 6 bases and the J segment 8 bases; nucleotides outside the gene matches: 11. CDR3 nucleotide sequence: TGTGCTAGTGGCCCCGGGACAGGGGGTTTTAGGGGGGAGCTGTTTTTT. Protein sequence: CASGPGTGGFRGELFF.

The gene calls are TRBV10-1 and TRBJ1-5; D uncertain. The CDR3 sequence is 12 residues long. In germline, CDR1 is WNHNN, CDR2 SYGVQD (reference sequence). V shed 3 bases and J shed 4 bases, with 4 bases lying between them. CDR3 bases: TGCGCCAGCAGTGACACAAATCAGCCCCAGCATTTT. It specifies CASSDTNQPQHF.

The chain couples TRBV18 to TRBJ2-2; TRBD2 might be the D (5 bases). The CDR3 is 14 amino acids. Germline values: CDR1 KGHSH, CDR2 LQKENI. With 3 bases removed from V and 2 bases from J, the gap between germline ends came to 7 bases. The CDR3 here is CASSPGLNTGELFF. Here the CDR3 DNA reads TGTGCCAGCTCACCCGGACTTAACACCGGGGAGCTGTTTTTT.

This chain links TRBV21-1 with TRBJ1-5. TRBV21-1 is a documented pseudogene. This CDR3 region has 19 residues. This CDR3 reads CASSKARDWMGHGDQPQHF. DNA of the CDR3: TGTGCCAGCAGCAAAGCTAGGGACTGGATGGGGCATGGGGATCAGCCCCAGCATTTT.

This sequence joins TRBV21-1 and TRBJ2-4; whether TRBD1, the table's D call, matches the DNA was not checked. TRBV21-1 is given as a pseudogene. The CDR3 is 12 residues long. The DNA for the CDR3 is TGTTTTCCGGGTGGGGACAGGGGCGAACAGTACTTC. It yields the protein CFPGGDRGEQYF.

V usage is TRBV6-2 or TRBV6-3 and J usage is TRBJ1-3; 8 positions match TRBD1. Germline V CDR1 and CDR2: MNHEY, SVGEGT. After removal of 5 bases from V and 4 bases from J, the junction contained 7 bases not matched to a gene. This CDR3 region has 15 residues. In DNA, the CDR3 is TGTGCCAGCAGTCGGGGGACAGGACTCGGAAACACCATATATTTT. As protein: CASSRGTGLGNTIYF.

In its sample, this clone was seen a few times. V is TRBV7-8 and J is TRBJ2-1; the D gene is possibly TRBD2 (7 bases). The CDR3 covers 14 residues. Trimming left V 0 bases short and J 6 bases short, with 9 bases between. Looked up from germline, CDR1 is SGHVS and CDR2 is FQNEAQ. CDR3 coding DNA: TGTGCCAGCAGCTTAGCGGGGGGGCTCAATGAGCAGTTCTTC. It is translated as CASSLAGGLNEQFF.

The chain couples TRBV19 to TRBJ1-5; weak D call: TRBD1 (5 bases). Between the trimmed V and J ends, which lost 8 bases and 4 bases, there was a span of 18 bases. There are 15 residues in the CDR3. CDR1 and CDR2 from the germline V gene are LNHDA and SQIVND (reference sequence). The CDR3 here is CASCRGFAVNQPQHF. DNA of the CDR3: TGTGCCAGTTGCCGGGGGTTTGCAGTTAATCAGCCCCAGCATTTT.

The chain is built from TRBV9 and TRBJ2-1; 8 bases are a match to TRBD2. V was clipped by 4 bases and J by 0 bases; unmatched bases: 3. The CDR3 loop spans 15 amino acids. CDR1 is SGDLS and CDR2 is YYNGEE in the germline V gene. The CDR3 spells CASSREGRSYNEQFF. The CDR3, as DNA: TGTGCCAGCAGCCGGGAGGGTCGCTCCTACAATGAGCAGTTCTTC.

This chain joins TRBV12-3 or TRBV12-4 and TRBJ1-1, with a tentative D call TRBD1 (5 bases). The CDR3 sequence is 13 residues long. The ends were cut back, 7 bases at V and 4 bases at J, with 13 bases in the middle. The chain's CDR3 is CASTREGITEAFF. The CDR3 nucleotides read TGTGCCAGCACCAGGGAGGGGATCACTGAAGCTTTCTTT.

The chain uses TRBV6-6 and TRBJ1-1; D unclear. The CDR3 consists of 14 residues. Germline values: CDR1 MNHNY, CDR2 SVGAGI (reference sequence). Trimming shortened V by 6 bases and J by 1 base, and 12 bases separated the two germline ends. CDR3 sequence: CASSHGMANTEAFF. The CDR3 nucleotides are TGTGCCAGCAGCCACGGGATGGCGAACACTGAAGCTTTCTTT.

The sample holds one count of this clone. The chain joins TRBV10-2 to TRBJ2-5; maybe TRBD2 (7 bases). The CDR3 loop spans 13 amino acids. Per germline, CDR1 WSHSY and CDR2 SAAADI. V lost 4 bases and J lost 9, with 15 bases in between. The CDR3 spells CASSVGGAGAQYF. For the CDR3, the DNA is TGCGCCAGCAGTGTGGGGGGGGCCGGGGCCCAGTACTTC.

The chain has TRBV15 and TRBJ1-2, with D tentatively TRBD1 (5 bases). The CDR3 spans 14 residues. The germline CDR1 and CDR2 sequences are LNHNV and YYDKDF (reference sequence). Trimming removed 0 bases from V and 8 bases from J, with 13 bases in between. The chain's CDR3 is CATSRDRQGGGYTF. CDR3 in DNA: TGTGCCACCAGCAGAGACCGCCAGGGCGGCGGCTACACCTTC. The entire variable domain, with the rest obtained from reference TRBV15 and TRBJ1-2, is as follows: DAMVIQNPRYQVTQFGKPVTLSCSQTLNHNVMYWYQQKSSQAPKLLFHYYDKDFNNEADTPDNFQSRRPNTSFCFLDIRSPGLGDTAMYLCATSRDRQGGGYTFGSGTRLTVV.

The chain carries TRBV6-4 and TRBJ2-3, with 7 positions matching TRBD2. Germline V gives CDR1 MRHNA, CDR2 SNTAGT. The CDR3 contains 14 residues. Losses at the gene ends were 6 bases for V and 4 bases for J; bases not matched to a gene: 7. The CDR3 DNA reads TGTGCCAGCAGCTCGGGACTACCACCAGATACGCAGTATTTT. Amino acid sequence: CASSSGLPPDTQYF.

The chain employs TRBV7-8 and TRBJ1-1; D is unresolved. Germline CDR1 SGHVS, CDR2 FQNEAQ. The V end lost 1 base, the J end lost 1 base, and 7 bases lay between the germline ends. The CDR3 has 14 residues. The CDR3 region has the DNA TGTGCCAGCAGCTTAGTTCTCGGGAACACTGAAGCTTTCTTT. Encoded protein: CASSLVLGNTEAFF. The full variable domain, its missing parts supplied by reference TRBV7-8 and TRBJ1-1, is GAGVSQSPRYKVAKRGQDVALRCDPISGHVSLFWYQQALGQGPEFLTYFQNEAQLDKSGLPSDRFFAERPEGSVSTLKIQRTQQEDSAVYLCASSLVLGNTEAFFGQGTRLTVV.

The chain combines TRBV12-3 or TRBV12-4 with TRBJ2-5; 9 bases are a match to TRBD1. The V segment lost 4 bases and the J segment 3 bases; nucleotides outside the gene matches: 0. This CDR3 spans 13 amino acids. In DNA form, the CDR3 reads TGTGCCAGCAGTTGGACAGGGGAAGAGACCCAGTACTTC. It specifies CASSWTGEETQYF.

The V and J genes are TRBV4-1 and TRBJ2-5, with D perhaps matching TRBD1 (6 bases). The CDR3 spans 15 residues. The germline V gene encodes CDR1 MGHRA and CDR2 YSYEKL. Trimming took 4 bases from V and 5 from J, leaving 17 bases between them. The chain's CDR3 is CASSLSGGGSETQYF. In nucleotides, the CDR3 is TGCGCCAGCAGCCTAAGTGGGGGCGGGTCGGAGACCCAGTACTTC.

The V gene is TRBV7-9, the J gene TRBJ2-5, with 15 bases that match TRBD2. The CDR3 totals 19 residues. Germline CDR1 and CDR2: SEHNR and FQNEAQ (reference sequence). The ends lost 3 bases at V and 3 bases at J; junction bases unmatched: 11. CDR3 bases: TGTGCCAGCAGCTTCCTATCGGGACTAGCGGGGGGCTGGGAAGAGACCCAGTACTTC. It translates to CASSFLSGLAGGWEETQYF. The full variable domain, completed using reference TRBV7-9 and TRBJ2-5, is DTGVSQNPRHKITKRGQNVTFRCDPISEHNRLYWYRQTLGQGPEFLTYFQNEAQLEKSRLLSDRFSAERPKGSFSTLEIQRTEQGDSAMYLCASSFLSGLAGGWEETQYFGPGTRLLVL.

The chain has TRBV5-8 and TRBJ2-1, with 8 bases lining up with TRBD1. From germline, CDR1 is SGHTS and CDR2 YDEGEE. Losses at the gene ends were 3 bases for V and 2 bases for J; bases not matched to a gene: 4. There are 15 residues in the CDR3. The CDR3 loop is CASSSRDRPYNEQFF. Written as DNA, the CDR3 is TGTGCCAGCAGCTCCCGGGACAGGCCCTACAATGAGCAGTTCTTC.